These 30 T cell receptor beta chains were sequenced from one sample in a study of blood T cells in healthy people across ages. Through a sample-barcoded 5' primer and a J-beta primer mix, a second PCR was run for roughly 6 to 11 cycles. One entry per CDR3 protein, called by TCRdb with MiXCR from the 5' RACE reads. This sample has about 1.8 million distinct CDR3 sequences, with just under 50% found just once. Sequenced: blood. The receptors shown here come from a woman aged 40 to 50 in good health.

The chain has TRBV7-8 and TRBJ2-7; a possible D gene is TRBD1 (5 bases). This CDR3 region has 12 residues. Germline V gives CDR1 SGHVS, CDR2 FQNEAQ. V lost 4 bases and J 4 bases, leaving 8 bases between the germline ends. The CDR3 region is CASSSDNYEQYF. The CDR3, as DNA: TGTGCCAGCAGCTCGGACAATTACGAGCAGTACTTC.

The rearrangement joins TRBV11-3 to TRBJ2-3; tentative D call: TRBD2 (5 bases). The ends were cut back, 5 bases at V and 4 bases at J, with 16 bases in the middle. The CDR3 is 15 amino acids. Germline values: CDR1 SGHNT, CDR2 YENEEA. The CDR3 reads CASSEGRARADTQYF. The DNA for the CDR3 is TGTGCCAGCAGCGAGGGAAGGGCAAGGGCAGATACGCAGTATTTT.

The rearrangement joins TRBV6-1 to TRBJ2-5; TRBD1 matches at 9 bases. CDR1 is MNHNS, CDR2 SASEGT, per germline. CDR3 length: 16 residues. V lost 5 bases and J lost 0; bases outside the gene matches: 7. CDR3 sequence: CASSRTGGQYQETQYF. The CDR3 nucleotides read TGTGCCAGCAGTCGAACAGGGGGCCAGTACCAAGAGACCCAGTACTTC.

This chain links TRBV4-2 with TRBJ2-3; D possibly matches TRBD1 or TRBD2 (5 bases each). The germline gives CDR1 LGHNA, CDR2 YNFKEQ. The ends were cut back, 0 bases at V and 4 bases at J, with 17 bases in the middle. CDR3 size: 17 residues. The CDR3 DNA sequence: TGTGCCAGCAGCCAAGATCCCATGAGGGGCGCCGCAGATACGCAGTATTTT. Translating it yields CASSQDPMRGAADTQYF.

This clonotype occurred once. J is TRBJ2-3 and V is TRBV6-5, with D possibly matching TRBD2 (6 bases). Trimming took off 4 bases at V and 6 bases at J, with 14 bases between the two ends. Germline CDR1 is MNHEY and CDR2 is SVGAGI. CDR3 size: 14 residues. The CDR3 coding sequence is TGTGCCAGCAGTTGGGGGGAGTTATTGGATACGCAGTATTTT. As protein: CASSWGELLDTQYF.

V usage is TRBV6-5 and J usage is TRBJ2-5; no firm D call. This CDR3 has 15 amino acids. CDR1 and CDR2 (germline): MNHEY, SVGAGI. Deletions cut 3 bases from V and 1 base from J, with 12 bases between. The chain's CDR3 is CASSYLESAQETQYF. In nucleotides, the CDR3 is TGTGCCAGCAGTTATCTGGAGTCAGCCCAAGAGACCCAGTACTTC.

V and J are TRBV12-3 or TRBV12-4 and TRBJ2-3; D tentatively reads TRBD1 or TRBD2 (5 bases each). The ends were cut back, 3 bases at V and 2 bases at J, with 12 bases in the middle. The CDR3 loop spans 15 amino acids. The chain's CDR3 is CASSLGRKDTDTQYF. The DNA of the CDR3 is TGTGCCAGCAGTTTGGGACGGAAAGACACAGATACGCAGTATTTT.

On this clonotype: Its ends do not fully match the called genes, so a read error is possible. CDR3 in amino acids: CASSQGPTGIDADTQYF. As DNA, the CDR3 is TGCGCCAGTAGCCAAGGGCCGACAGGGATCGATGCAGATACGCAGTATTTT. This chain connects TRBV4-3 to TRBJ2-3, with 7 bases fitting TRBD1. This CDR3 is 17 amino acids long. CDR1 is LGHNA, CDR2 YSLEER, per germline.

This clonotype was observed a handful of times. This sequence joins TRBV20-1 and TRBJ1-2; D unresolved. V shed 8 bases and J shed 4 bases, with 8 bases lying between them. The CDR3 runs 10 residues. Germline CDR1 DFQATT, CDR2 SNEGSKA (reference sequence). The CDR3 nucleotides read TGCAGTTCGTGGGCCTATGGCTACACCTTC. It translates to CSSWAYGYTF.

This clonotype was seen more than once but under ten times. This chain links TRBV29-1 with TRBJ2-5; the D gene is possibly TRBD1 (7 bases). Trimming removed 4 bases at V and 5 bases at J, with 14 bases between. Germline-derived CDR1 and CDR2 are SQVTM and ANQGSEA. The CDR3 length is 13 residues. CDR3 amino acids: CSVAPTGRETQYF. The CDR3 nucleotides read TGCAGCGTTGCCCCGACAGGGAGGGAGACCCAGTACTTC.

Comments on this clonotype: A junction boundary mismatches the germline segment, possibly from a read error. The J gene is TRBJ2-5, the V gene TRBV7-6; weak D call: TRBD1 (6 bases). The CDR3 totals 14 residues. Germline V CDR1 and CDR2: SGHVS, FNYEAQ. CDR3 sequence: CARSLASRGETQYF. CDR3 nucleotide sequence: TGTGCCCGCAGCTTAGCCAGCAGGGGAGAGACCCAGTACTTC.

This chain uses TRBV6-5 with TRBJ1-2; 8 bases agree with TRBD1. The CDR3 covers 16 residues. After removal of 6 bases from V and 3 bases from J, the junction contained 12 bases not matched to a gene. Per the germline V gene, CDR1 is MNHEY and CDR2 is SVGAGI. The CDR3, as DNA: TGTGCCAGCAGCTACCTCTTGCCGGGACAGGACTATGGCTACACCTTC. It codes for CASSYLLPGQDYGYTF.

This clonotype was observed a few times. This chain joins TRBV3-1 and TRBJ2-1; D is unresolved. The J call may be incorrect, as the DNA end agrees better with TRBJ2-7. The CDR3 has 14 amino acids. The germline V gene encodes CDR1 LGHDT and CDR2 YNNKEL (reference sequence). The CDR3 bases are TGTGCCAGCAGCCAAGGAGGCAGCACCTACGAGCAGTACTTC. This gives the protein CASSQGGSTYEQYF.

The chain carries TRBV20-1 and TRBJ2-1, with D perhaps given as TRBD1 or TRBD2 (7 bases each). Germline CDR1 reads DFQATT; CDR2 reads SNEGSKA (reference sequence). The CDR3 runs to 14 residues. V lost 8 bases and J lost 7, with 21 bases in between. The DNA for the CDR3 is TGCAGTTCAGGGGGGGGGGGGGGCTGGAATGAGCAGTTCTTC. Translated, it gives CSSGGGGGWNEQFF.

V usage is TRBV28 and J usage is TRBJ2-1; TRBD2 matches 11 bases. The V segment lost 6 bases and the J segment 3 bases; nucleotides outside the gene matches: 7. The CDR3 is 16 amino acids. CDR1 and CDR2 from the germline V gene are MDHEN and SYDVKM. CDR3 in amino acids: CASSPSSGGLYNEQFF. CDR3 sequence (DNA): TGTGCCAGCAGCCCTTCTAGCGGGGGGCTCTACAATGAGCAGTTCTTC.

About this clonotype: A clone one base away is much larger, so this may be a read error. The chain combines TRBV7-2 with TRBJ2-6; D remains unclear. Germline loops: CDR1 SGHTA, CDR2 FQGNSA. This CDR3 has 15 amino acids. With 1 base removed from V and 3 bases from J, the gap between germline ends came to 7 bases. The CDR3 is CASSLGRNGANVLTF. The CDR3 bases are TGTGCCAGCAGCTTAGGGCGTAATGGGGCCAACGTCCTGACTTTC.

V and J are TRBV5-1 and TRBJ2-7; 7 nucleotides match TRBD2. This CDR3 is built from 14 residues. Germline CDR1 reads SGHRS; CDR2 reads YFSETQ. V dropped 4 bases and J dropped 3; count of bases not matched to a gene: 7. CDR3 protein: CASSLDASGYEQYF. DNA for the CDR3: TGCGCCAGCAGCCTGGATGCTAGCGGCTACGAGCAGTACTTC.

This clonotype was seen a handful of times. V usage is TRBV7-9 and J usage is TRBJ1-4; 7 bases align to TRBD1. The CDR3 extends over 17 amino acids. CDR1 is SEHNR, CDR2 FQNEAQ, per germline (reference sequence). Trimming took 5 bases from V and 3 from J; bases not matched to a gene: 12. Written as DNA, the CDR3 is TGTGCCAGCAGCCCTAGCGAGGGGGCGTCACCTAATGAAAAACTGTTTTTT. It translates to CASSPSEGASPNEKLFF.

Only one count was recorded for this clonotype. The chain joins TRBV27 to TRBJ1-2, with TRBD1 matching over 8 bases. CDR3 length equals 17 residues. V dropped 1 base and J dropped 1; count of bases not matched to a gene: 8. CDR1 is MNHEY and CDR2 is SMNVEV in the germline V gene (reference sequence). The CDR3 bases are TGTGCCAGCAGTTTATTTTCGGGGACAGGAATTAACTATGGCTACACCTTC. The encoded protein is CASSLFSGTGINYGYTF.

The chain has TRBV7-2 and TRBJ2-3; D remains unclear. CDR1 and CDR2 from the germline V gene are SGHTA and FQGNSA. V lost 3 bases and J lost 7, with 11 bases in between. This CDR3 has 13 amino acids. DNA of the CDR3: TGTGCCAGCAGCTTCCAAGAACACAATACGCAGTATTTT. Translated: CASSFQEHNTQYF.

In its sample, this clonotype was seen once. This rearrangement joins TRBV6-1 to TRBJ1-2; D may be TRBD1 (6 bases). The CDR3 totals 14 residues. The germline V gene encodes CDR1 MNHNS and CDR2 SASEGT. The V end lost 7 bases, the J end lost 7 bases, and 19 bases lay between the germline ends. CDR3 loop: CASTLQGRTAGYTF. As DNA, the CDR3 is TGTGCCAGCACGCTACAGGGACGTACTGCTGGCTACACCTTC.

V is TRBV5-1 and J is TRBJ2-5; 7 bases align to TRBD1. CDR3 length: 15 residues. Looked up from germline, CDR1 is SGHRS and CDR2 is YFSETQ. The trim removed 6 bases at V and 2 bases at J, leaving 10 bases unmatched. CDR3 DNA: TGCGCCAGCACCGACGGGACAGTTGTGCAAGAGACCCAGTACTTC. This gives the protein CASTDGTVVQETQYF.

The sample holds a few counts of this clonotype. The rearrangement links TRBV15 to TRBJ2-7; TRBD2 matches 8 bases. TRBJ2-5 explains the end of the DNA better; the J call may be wrong. This CDR3 is 15 amino acids long. Germline lookup yields CDR1 LNHNV and CDR2 YYDKDF (reference sequence). In nucleotides, the CDR3 is TGTGCCACCAGCAGAATCACGGGAGGGCGGGAGACCCAGTACTTC. This codes for CATSRITGGRETQYF.

The chain uses TRBV4-1 and TRBJ2-3, with D possibly being TRBD1 or TRBD2 (5 bases each). This CDR3 is built from 16 residues. CDR1 is MGHRA and CDR2 is YSYEKL in the germline V gene. Trimming took off 4 bases at V and 0 bases at J, with 14 bases between the two ends. CDR3 bases: TGCGCCAGCAGCCGCTTGGGACCCCCGAGCACAGATACGCAGTATTTT. Translation: CASSRLGPPSTDTQYF.

CDR3 sequence (DNA): TGTGCCAGCACCGGACAGGGCCTGGGCAATCAGCCCCAGCATTTT. This codes for CASTGQGLGNQPQHF. J is TRBJ1-5 and V is TRBV12-3 or TRBV12-4; 8 nucleotides align to TRBD1. CDR3 length: 15 residues. J was trimmed by 2 bases and V by 7 bases; bases with no gene match: 7.

This chain connects TRBV28 to TRBJ2-5; a weak D match, TRBD1 (6 bases). The last part of the DNA fits TRBJ2-7 better; the J call may be wrong. The CDR3 contains 17 residues. The germline CDR1 and CDR2 sequences are MDHEN and SYDVKM. CDR3 region: CASSAPPGAPFVYEQYF. The CDR3 DNA sequence: TGTGCCAGCAGTGCACCCCCAGGGGCCCCGTTCGTTTACGAGCAGTACTTC.

This sequence joins TRBV5-5 and TRBJ2-1; D gene unclear. The CDR3 has 12 residues. Germline CDR1 is SGHKS and CDR2 is YYEKEE (reference sequence). Deletions cut 1 base from V and 10 bases from J, with 9 bases between. CDR3 in DNA: TGTGCCAGCAGCTTGTTCGGGCCGGAGCAGTTCTTC. Encoded protein: CASSLFGPEQFF.

There are a few counts of this clonotype. The chain is built from TRBV7-3 and TRBJ1-1, with unresolved D. This CDR3 has 13 residues. The germline V gene encodes CDR1 SGHTA and CDR2 FQGTGA. V shed 2 bases and J shed 5 bases, with 9 bases lying between them. CDR3 sequence (DNA): TGTGCCAGCAGCTTAGACCCGGGGACTGAAGCTTTCTTT. Protein: CASSLDPGTEAFF.

This clonotype has at least ten counts. J is TRBJ2-5 and V is TRBV7-9; no reliable D call. CDR3 size: 12 residues. With 2 bases removed from V and 5 bases from J, the gap between germline ends came to 6 bases. CDR1 is SEHNR, CDR2 FQNEAQ, per germline (reference sequence). Here the CDR3 DNA reads TGTGCCAGCAGCTTAATGGGGGAGACCCAGTACTTC. Protein product: CASSLMGETQYF.

The chain employs TRBV25-1 and TRBJ1-2, with D perhaps TRBD1 (6 bases). The V and J ends lost 3 bases and 7 bases respectively, with 15 bases between them. The germline V gene encodes CDR1 MGHDK and CDR2 SYGVNS. The CDR3 is 14 residues long. The CDR3 nucleotides are TGTGCCAGCAGTGATGGGGGGCTAAAGGGTGGCTACACCTTC. Its protein is CASSDGGLKGGYTF.